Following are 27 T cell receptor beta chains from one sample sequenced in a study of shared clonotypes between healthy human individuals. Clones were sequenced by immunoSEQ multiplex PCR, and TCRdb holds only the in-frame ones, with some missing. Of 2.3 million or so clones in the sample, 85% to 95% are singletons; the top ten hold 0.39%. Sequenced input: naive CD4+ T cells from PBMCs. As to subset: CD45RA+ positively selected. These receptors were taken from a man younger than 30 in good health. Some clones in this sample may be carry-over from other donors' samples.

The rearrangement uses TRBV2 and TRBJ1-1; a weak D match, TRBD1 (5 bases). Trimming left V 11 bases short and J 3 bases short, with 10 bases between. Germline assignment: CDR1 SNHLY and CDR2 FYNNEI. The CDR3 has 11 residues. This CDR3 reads CAGGGDTEAFF. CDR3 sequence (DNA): TGTGCCGGTGGGGGGGACACTGAAGCTTTCTTT.

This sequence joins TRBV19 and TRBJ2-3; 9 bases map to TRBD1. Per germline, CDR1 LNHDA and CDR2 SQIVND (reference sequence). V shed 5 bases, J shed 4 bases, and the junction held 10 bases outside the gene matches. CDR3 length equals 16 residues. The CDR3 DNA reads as TGTGCCAGTAGTTCCACAGGGGGCGGGCGTGCAGATACGCAGTATTTT. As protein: CASSSTGGGRADTQYF. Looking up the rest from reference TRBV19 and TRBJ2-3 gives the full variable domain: DGGITQSPKYLFRKEGQNVTLSCEQNLNHDAMYWYRQDPGQGLRLIYYSQIVNDFQKGDIAEGYSVSREKKESFPLTVTSAQKNPTAFYLCASSSTGGGRADTQYFGPGTRLTVL.

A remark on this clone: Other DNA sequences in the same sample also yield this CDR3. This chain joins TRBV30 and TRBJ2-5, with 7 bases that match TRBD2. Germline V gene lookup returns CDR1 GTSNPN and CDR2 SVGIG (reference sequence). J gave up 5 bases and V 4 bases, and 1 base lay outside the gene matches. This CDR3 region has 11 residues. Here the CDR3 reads CAWTGGETQYF. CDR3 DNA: TGTGCCTGGACCGGGGGGGAGACCCAGTACTTC. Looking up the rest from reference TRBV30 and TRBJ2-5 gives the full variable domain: SQTIHQWPATLVQPVGSPLSLECTVEGTSNPNLYWYRQAAGRGLQLLFYSVGIGQISSEVPQNLSASRPQDRQFILSSKKLLLSDSGFYLCAWTGGETQYFGPGTRLLVL.

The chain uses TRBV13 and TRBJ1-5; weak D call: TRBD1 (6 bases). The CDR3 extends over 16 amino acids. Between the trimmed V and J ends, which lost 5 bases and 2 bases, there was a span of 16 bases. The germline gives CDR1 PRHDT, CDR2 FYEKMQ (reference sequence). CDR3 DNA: TGTGCCAGCAGCGAGAGGGGGAGTCGGGGCAATCAGCCCCAGCATTTT. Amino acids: CASSERGSRGNQPQHF.

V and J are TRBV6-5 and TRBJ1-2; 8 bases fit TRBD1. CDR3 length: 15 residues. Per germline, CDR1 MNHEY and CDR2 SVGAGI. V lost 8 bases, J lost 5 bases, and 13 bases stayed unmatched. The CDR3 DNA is TGTGCCAGCTCCTTACGGTCAGGGGGCCCTTATGGCTACACCTTC. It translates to CASSLRSGGPYGYTF.

The CDR3 DNA reads TGTGCCAGCAGCTTCAGGGGGCAGGGTGAAAAACTGTTTTTT. Its protein product is CASSFRGQGEKLFF. The rearrangement joins TRBV5-4 to TRBJ1-4; 8 bases align to TRBD1. The length of the CDR3 is 14 residues. Germline lookup yields CDR1 SGHNT and CDR2 YYREEE (reference sequence). The junction had 4 bases not matched to a gene; V was cut back by 2 bases and J by 7 bases.

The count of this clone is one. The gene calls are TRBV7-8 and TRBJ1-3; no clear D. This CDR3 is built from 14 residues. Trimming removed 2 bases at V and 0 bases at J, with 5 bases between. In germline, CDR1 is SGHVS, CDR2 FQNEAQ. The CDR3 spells CASSLRSSGNTIYF. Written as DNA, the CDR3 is TGTGCCAGCAGCTTAAGGAGCTCTGGAAACACCATATATTTT.

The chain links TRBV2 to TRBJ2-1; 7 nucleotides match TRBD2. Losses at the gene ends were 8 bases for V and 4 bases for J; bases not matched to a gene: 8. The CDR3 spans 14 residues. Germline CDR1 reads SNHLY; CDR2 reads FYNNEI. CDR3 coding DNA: TGTGCCAGCGGGGAGGGCAGGGTATACAATGAGCAGTTCTTC. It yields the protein CASGEGRVYNEQFF. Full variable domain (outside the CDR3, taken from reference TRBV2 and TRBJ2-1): EPEVTQTPSHQVTQMGQEVILRCVPISNHLYFYWYRQILGQKVEFLVSFYNNEISEKSEIFDDQFSVERPDGSNFTLKIRSTKLEDSAMYFCASGEGRVYNEQFFGPGTRLTVL.

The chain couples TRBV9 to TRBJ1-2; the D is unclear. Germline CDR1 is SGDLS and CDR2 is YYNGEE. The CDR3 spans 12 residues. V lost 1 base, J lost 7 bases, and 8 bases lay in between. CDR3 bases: TGTGCCAGCAGCGTATTCGGCGGTGGCTACACCTTC. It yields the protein CASSVFGGGYTF. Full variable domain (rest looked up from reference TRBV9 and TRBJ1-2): DSGVTQTPKHLITATGQRVTLRCSPRSGDLSVYWYQQSLDQGLQFLIQYYNGEERAKGNILERFSAQQFPDLHSELNLSSLELGDSALYFCASSVFGGGYTFGSGTRLTVV.

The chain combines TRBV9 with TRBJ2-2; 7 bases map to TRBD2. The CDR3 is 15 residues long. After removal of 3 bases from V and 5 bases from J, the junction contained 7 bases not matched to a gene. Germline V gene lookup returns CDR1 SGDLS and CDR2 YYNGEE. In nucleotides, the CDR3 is TGTGCCAGCAGCGGCGGGACGGGGGGAACCGGGGAGCTGTTTTTT. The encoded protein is CASSGGTGGTGELFF.

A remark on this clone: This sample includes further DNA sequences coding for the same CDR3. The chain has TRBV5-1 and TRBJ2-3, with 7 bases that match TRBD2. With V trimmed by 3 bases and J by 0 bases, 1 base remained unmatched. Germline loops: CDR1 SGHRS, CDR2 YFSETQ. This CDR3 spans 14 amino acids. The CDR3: CASSSSGSTDTQYF. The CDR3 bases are TGCGCCAGCAGCTCTAGCGGCAGCACAGATACGCAGTATTTT.

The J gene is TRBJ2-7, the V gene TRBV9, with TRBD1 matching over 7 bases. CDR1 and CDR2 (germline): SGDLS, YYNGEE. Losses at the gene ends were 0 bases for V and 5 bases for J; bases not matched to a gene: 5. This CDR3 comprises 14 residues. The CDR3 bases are TGTGCCAGCAGCGTAGGAGGGGGCGAAAACGAGCAGTACTTC. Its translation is CASSVGGGENEQYF.

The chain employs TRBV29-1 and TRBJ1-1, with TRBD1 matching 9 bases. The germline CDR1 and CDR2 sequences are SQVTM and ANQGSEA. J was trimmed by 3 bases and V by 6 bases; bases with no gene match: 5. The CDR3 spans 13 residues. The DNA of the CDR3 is TGCAGCGTCGGACAGGGGACCTACACTGAAGCTTTCTTT. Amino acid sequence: CSVGQGTYTEAFF.

The CDR3 spells CASSLEGLNTEAFF. The CDR3 DNA sequence: TGTGCCAGCAGCTTGGAGGGGCTGAACACTGAAGCTTTCTTT. The rearrangement uses TRBV5-4 and TRBJ1-1, with a tentative D call TRBD1 (5 bases). The CDR3 is made up of 14 amino acids. Germline CDR1 reads SGHNT; CDR2 reads YYREEE (reference sequence). Between the trimmed V and J ends, which lost 0 bases and 0 bases, there was a span of 6 bases.

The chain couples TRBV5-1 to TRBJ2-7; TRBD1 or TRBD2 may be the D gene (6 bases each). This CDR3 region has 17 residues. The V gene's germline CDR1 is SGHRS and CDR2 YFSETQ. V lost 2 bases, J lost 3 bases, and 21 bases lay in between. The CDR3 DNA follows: TGCGCCAGCAGCTTAGATGGAGGGGGACGCCAGGGCTACGAGCAGTACTTC. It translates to CASSLDGGGRQGYEQYF.

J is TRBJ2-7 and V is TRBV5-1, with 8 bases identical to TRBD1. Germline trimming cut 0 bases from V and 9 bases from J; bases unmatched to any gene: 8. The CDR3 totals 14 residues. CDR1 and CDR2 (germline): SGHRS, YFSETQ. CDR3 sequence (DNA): TGCGCCAGCAGCTTGGATGGACAGGGATCGGTGCAGTACTTC. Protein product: CASSLDGQGSVQYF.

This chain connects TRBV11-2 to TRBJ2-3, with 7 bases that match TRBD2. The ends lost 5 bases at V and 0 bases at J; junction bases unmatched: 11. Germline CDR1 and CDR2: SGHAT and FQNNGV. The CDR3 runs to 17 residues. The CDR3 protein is CASSLRGLAVSTDTQYF. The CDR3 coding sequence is TGTGCCAGCAGCCTCAGAGGCCTAGCGGTTAGCACAGATACGCAGTATTTT.

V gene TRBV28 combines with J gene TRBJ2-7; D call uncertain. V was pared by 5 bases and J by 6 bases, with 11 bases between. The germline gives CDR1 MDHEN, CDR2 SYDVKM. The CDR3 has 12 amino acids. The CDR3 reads CASSRPLGEQYF. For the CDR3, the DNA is TGTGCCAGCAGTCGACCCCTTGGCGAGCAGTACTTC.

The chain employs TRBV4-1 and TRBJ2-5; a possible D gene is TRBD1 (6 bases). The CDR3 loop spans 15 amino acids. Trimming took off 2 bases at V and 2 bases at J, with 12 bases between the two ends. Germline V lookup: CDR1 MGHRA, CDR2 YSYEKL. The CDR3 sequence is CASSQIKDRQETQYF. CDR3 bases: TGCGCCAGCAGCCAAATAAAGGACAGACAAGAGACCCAGTACTTC.

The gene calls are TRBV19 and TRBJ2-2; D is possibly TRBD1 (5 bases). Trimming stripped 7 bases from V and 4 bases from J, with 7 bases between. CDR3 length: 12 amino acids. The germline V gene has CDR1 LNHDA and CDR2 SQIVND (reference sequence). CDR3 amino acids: CASTGPTGELFF. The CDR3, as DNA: TGTGCCAGTACAGGGCCCACCGGGGAGCTGTTTTTT.

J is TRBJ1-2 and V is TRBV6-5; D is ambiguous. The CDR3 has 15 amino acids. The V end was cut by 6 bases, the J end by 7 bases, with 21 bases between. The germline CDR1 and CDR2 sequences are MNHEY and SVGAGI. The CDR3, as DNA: TGTGCCAGCAGATCCGTGGGCCCGACGGATAGTGGCTACACCTTC. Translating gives CASRSVGPTDSGYTF.

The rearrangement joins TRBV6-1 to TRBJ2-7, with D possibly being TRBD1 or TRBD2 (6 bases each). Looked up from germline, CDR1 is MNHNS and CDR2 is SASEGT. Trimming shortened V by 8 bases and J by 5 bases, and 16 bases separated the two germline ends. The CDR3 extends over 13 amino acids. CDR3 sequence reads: CASGGQGKDEQYF. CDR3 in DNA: TGTGCCAGCGGGGGGCAAGGAAAGGACGAGCAGTACTTC.

For the CDR3, the DNA is TGTGCCAGCAGTTACCGTGTGGGACTAGGGATCTACGAGCAGTACTTC. Protein: CASSYRVGLGIYEQYF. The V call is TRBV6-5, the J call TRBJ2-7; 8 nucleotides agree with TRBD2. V shed 2 bases, J shed 3 bases, and the junction held 9 bases outside the gene matches. The CDR3 spans 16 residues. The germline gives CDR1 MNHEY, CDR2 SVGAGI.

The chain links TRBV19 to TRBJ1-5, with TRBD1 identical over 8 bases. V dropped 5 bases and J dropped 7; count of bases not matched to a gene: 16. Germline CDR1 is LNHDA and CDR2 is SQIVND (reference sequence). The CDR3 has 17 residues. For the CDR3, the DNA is TGTGCCAGTAGTTCCCAGGGGGCAGGCGTTTTATACCAGCCCCAGCATTTT. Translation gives CASSSQGAGVLYQPQHF.

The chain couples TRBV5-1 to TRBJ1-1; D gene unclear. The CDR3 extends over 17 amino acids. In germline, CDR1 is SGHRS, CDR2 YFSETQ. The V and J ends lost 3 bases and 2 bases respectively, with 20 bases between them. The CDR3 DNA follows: TGCGCCAGCAGCTACACCGTGGCGGAAACACCTAACACTGAAGCTTTCTTT. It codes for CASSYTVAETPNTEAFF.

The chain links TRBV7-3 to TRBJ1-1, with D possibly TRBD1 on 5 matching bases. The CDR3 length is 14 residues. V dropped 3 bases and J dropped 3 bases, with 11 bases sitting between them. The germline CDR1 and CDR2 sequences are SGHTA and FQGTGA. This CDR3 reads CASSFSPGYTEAFF. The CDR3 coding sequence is TGTGCCAGCAGCTTTTCTCCAGGGTACACTGAAGCTTTCTTT.

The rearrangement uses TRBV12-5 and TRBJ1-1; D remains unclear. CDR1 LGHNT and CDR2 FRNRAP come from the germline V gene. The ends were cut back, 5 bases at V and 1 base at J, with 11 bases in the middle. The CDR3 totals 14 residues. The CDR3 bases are TGTGCTAGTGGTAGCCGGGTGGAGAACACTGAAGCTTTCTTT. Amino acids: CASGSRVENTEAFF.